Sequencing of this T cell receptor beta chain was carried out in a study of human T cells and chemical hapten exposure. Study observations and caveats: No alteration of TCRs above 1 in 1000 frequency was seen with DPC sensitization. Relative to control repertoires, expanded TCRs gave rise to significantly more large CDR3 similarity clusters.

Described time point: pre-sensitization, week 0. The sample's treatment: therapeutic diphenylcyclopropenone sensitization with weekly scalp DPC. Before extraction, the whole blood was not fractionated, and total RNA was taken from it. This clonotype has more than one count but fewer than ten. Its antigen is not known. TCRdb itself ran the RACE reads through MiXCR, one entry per CDR3 protein. The repertoire holds more than 150,000 distinct CDR3 sequences, roughly 30% seen once, with roughly 3% in the top ten. V lost 0 bases, J lost 1 base, and 5 bases stayed unmatched. The CDR3 sequence is 15 residues long. CDR1 is SQVTM and CDR2 is ANQGSEA in the germline V gene.

V is TRBV29-1 and J is TRBJ2-5; TRBD1 matches 7 bases. The source of this sequence is a woman in her 30s with alopecia areata. Some clones in this sample may be carry-over from other donors' samples. Sequenced material: whole blood, taken in connection with sensitization to the hapten diphenylcyclopropenone (DPC). In nucleotides, the CDR3 is TGCAGCGTTGAAGATCTCCGGGACAGCCAAGAGACCCAGTACTTC. This codes for CSVEDLRDSQETQYF. Full variable domain (rest looked up from reference TRBV29-1 and TRBJ2-5): SAVISQKPSRDICQRGTSLTIQCQVDSQVTMMFWYRQQPGQSLTLIATANQGSEATYESGFVIDKFPISRPNLTFSTLTVSNMSPEDSSIYLCSVEDLRDSQETQYFGPGTRLLVL.